Below are 30 T cell receptor beta chains sequenced from a single sample in a study of early T cells in non-severe SARS-CoV-2 infection. Each CDR3 protein is one row after TCRdb ran MiXCR on the 5' RACE reads. The sample holds some 37,000 distinct CDR3 sequences; 9.9% are singletons and the top ten take around 10%. Sequencing was performed on whole blood. Receptors were obtained from an adult who was a healthcare worker with PCR-confirmed SARS-CoV-2 infection or an uninfected control (not recorded which).

Ten or more counts support this clonotype. This sequence joins TRBV5-1 and TRBJ2-2; 8 bases are shared with TRBD2. Germline V CDR1 and CDR2: SGHRS, YFSETQ. The trim removed 4 bases at V and 3 bases at J, leaving 8 bases unmatched. The CDR3 is 16 residues long. The CDR3 here is CASSPRTSKDTGELFF. The CDR3 DNA is TGCGCCAGCAGCCCCCGGACTAGCAAGGACACCGGGGAGCTGTTTTTT.

This clonotype was counted many times. The CDR3 nucleotides are TGTGCCAGCAGGCGTCCCGGGACAGGATCCACTAATGAAAAACTGTTTTTT. It encodes CASRRPGTGSTNEKLFF. V and J are TRBV6-6 and TRBJ1-4; 8 nucleotides agree with TRBD1. CDR1 is MNHNY and CDR2 is SVGAGI in the germline V gene (reference sequence). V was clipped by 6 bases and J by 2 bases; unmatched bases: 11. The CDR3 is 17 residues long.

This clonotype was observed many times. CDR3 DNA sequence: TGTGCCAGCAGTTACTCGAACAGGGGGCATAGAGATACGCAGTATTTT. Translation gives CASSYSNRGHRDTQYF. The chain is built from TRBV6-6 and TRBJ2-3, with 9 bases fitting TRBD1. The CDR3 has 16 residues. The J segment lost 5 bases and the V segment lost 0 bases, leaving 6 bases of the junction unmatched. Germline CDR1 reads MNHNY; CDR2 reads SVGAGI (reference sequence).

This clonotype has just a few counts. A much more abundant neighbour one base away suggests this may be a read error. V and J are TRBV13 and TRBJ1-1, with D perhaps matching TRBD1 (6 bases). CDR3 size: 16 residues. Germline CDR1 PRHDT, CDR2 FYEKMQ (reference sequence). With 4 bases removed from V and 3 bases from J, the gap between germline ends came to 18 bases. The CDR3 sequence is CASSSTYRASDTEAFF. CDR3 bases: TGTGCCAGCAGCTCGACCTACAGGGCTTCGGACACTGAAGCTTTCTTT.

This clonotype was counted between two and nine times. The chain uses TRBV4-2 and TRBJ2-3, with 7 bases matching TRBD2. Germline CDR1 LGHNA, CDR2 YNFKEQ. CDR3 length equals 18 residues. Trimming took 1 base from V and 1 from J; bases not matched to a gene: 11. DNA of the CDR3: TGTGCCAGCAGCCAAGTCCCCCCCCGACTAGCAGGCACAGATACGCAGTATTTT. Its protein product is CASSQVPPRLAGTDTQYF.

This clonotype was picked up many times. The chain uses TRBV7-2 and TRBJ2-1; 10 bases match TRBD2. The CDR3 loop spans 16 amino acids. Germline V CDR1 and CDR2: SGHTA, FQGNSA. V lost 5 bases to trimming and J lost 3 bases; unmatched junction nucleotides: 7. This chain's CDR3 is CASSLRTSGLYNEQFF. In DNA, the CDR3 is TGTGCCAGCAGCCTCAGGACTAGCGGCCTCTACAATGAGCAGTTCTTC.

This chain joins TRBV30 and TRBJ2-1, with D unclear. Trimming shortened V by 0 bases and J by 8 bases, and 17 bases separated the two germline ends. The CDR3 runs 15 residues. CDR1 and CDR2 from the germline V gene are GTSNPN and SVGIG (reference sequence). The CDR3: CAWSVGAPEIHEQFF. CDR3 in DNA: TGTGCCTGGAGTGTTGGAGCCCCTGAAATCCATGAGCAGTTCTTC.

This clonotype has just a few counts. The chain uses TRBV2 and TRBJ2-7; TRBD1 is a possible D gene (6 bases). The germline V and J ends were trimmed by 5 bases and 0 bases, with 11 bases remaining between them. The CDR3 contains 14 residues. Germline CDR1 is SNHLY and CDR2 is FYNNEI. In nucleotides, the CDR3 is TGTGCCAGCAGTCGGGACACCCGCTCCTACGAGCAGTACTTC. Amino acid sequence: CASSRDTRSYEQYF.

The rearrangement joins TRBV11-2 to TRBJ2-1, with TRBD2 as a possible D gene (7 bases). Germline CDR1 SGHAT, CDR2 FQNNGV. The CDR3 covers 15 residues. V gave up 5 bases and J gave up 5 bases, with 16 bases separating them. CDR3 DNA: TGTGCCAGCAGCCCCGTAGGGGGGGCCCACAATGAGCAGTTCTTC. It encodes CASSPVGGAHNEQFF.

This chain's CDR3 is CASSDRQGMDTQYF. CDR3 nucleotide sequence: TGTGCCAGCAGCGATCGACAGGGGATGGATACGCAGTATTTT. The chain employs TRBV7-9 and TRBJ2-3; 8 bases fit TRBD1. V shed 5 bases, J shed 6 bases, and the junction held 7 bases outside the gene matches. Germline V gives CDR1 SEHNR, CDR2 FQNEAQ (reference sequence). The CDR3 length is 14 residues.

There are many counts of this clonotype. The chain couples TRBV6-1 to TRBJ1-2; TRBD1 matches at 7 bases. CDR3 size: 16 residues. Germline lookup yields CDR1 MNHNS and CDR2 SASEGT. V shed 4 bases and J 0 bases; nucleotides not matched to a gene: 8. For the CDR3, the DNA is TGTGCCAGCAGTGGGGCGAACAGGGGAGCTAACTATGGCTACACCTTC. Its protein product is CASSGANRGANYGYTF.

This chain uses TRBV11-2 with TRBJ1-2; the D is unclear. The CDR3 covers 14 residues. Germline V gene sequence: CDR1 SGHAT, CDR2 FQNNGV. Trimming pared 0 bases from V and 4 bases from J, leaving 9 bases between. CDR3 coding DNA: TGTGCCAGCAGCTTAGAGGCCGATATCTATGGCTACACCTTC. Its translation is CASSLEADIYGYTF.

In this sample, this clonotype turned up a few times. V and J are TRBV12-3 or TRBV12-4 and TRBJ1-1; no reliable D call. The V gene lost 0 bases and the J gene lost 3 bases, with 5 bases spanning the gap. The CDR3 is 13 amino acids. The CDR3 region has the DNA TGTGCCAGCAGTTTAGCTGACTACACTGAAGCTTTCTTT. Amino acids: CASSLADYTEAFF.

This clonotype has a count of ten or more. This sequence joins TRBV29-1 and TRBJ1-1; a possible D gene is TRBD1 (6 bases). The CDR3 runs 9 residues. Germline CDR1 and CDR2: SQVTM and ANQGSEA. Trimming pared 6 bases from V and 8 bases from J, leaving 7 bases between. The CDR3 coding sequence is TGCAGCGTAGACAGGGAAGCTTTCTTT. It yields the protein CSVDREAFF. Full variable domain (outside the CDR3, taken from reference TRBV29-1 and TRBJ1-1): SAVISQKPSRDICQRGTSLTIQCQVDSQVTMMFWYRQQPGQSLTLIATANQGSEATYESGFVIDKFPISRPNLTFSTLTVSNMSPEDSSIYLCSVDREAFFGQGTRLTVV.

This clonotype was counted a few times. The CDR3 nucleotides are TGTGCCAGCAGTTACTCGACGGCAGGAGGGCAGTATTTT. Its protein product is CASSYSTAGGQYF. The V gene is TRBV6-2 or TRBV6-3, the J gene TRBJ2-3, with a tentative D call TRBD2 (5 bases). The germline CDR1 and CDR2 sequences are MNHEY and SVGEGT. V lost 0 bases and J lost 11, with 12 bases in between. The CDR3 is 13 amino acids.

This clonotype turned up a few times. This rearrangement joins TRBV12-3 or TRBV12-4 to TRBJ1-5, with 7 bases fitting TRBD1. The V gene end was trimmed by 8 bases and the J gene end by 7 bases; junction bases not matched to a gene: 11. The CDR3 has 14 amino acids. In nucleotides, the CDR3 is TGTGCCAGCGGGTCGGGAGGGGGCCTCCAGCCCCAGCATTTT. It translates to CASGSGGGLQPQHF.

This clonotype was detected many times. The chain employs TRBV6-5 and TRBJ1-2, with 10 bases matching TRBD1. Germline CDR1 and CDR2: MNHEY and SVGAGI. Losses at the gene ends were 6 bases for V and 5 bases for J; bases not matched to a gene: 18. The CDR3 has 18 amino acids. CDR3 nucleotides: TGTGCCAGCAGACCCTCTGGGGGACAGGGGTACGAATTTTATGGCTACACCTTC. It is translated as CASRPSGGQGYEFYGYTF.

A few counts support this clonotype. V gene TRBV7-2 combines with J gene TRBJ2-2; no definite D call. V was shortened by 3 bases and J by 2 bases, with 7 bases between the two germline ends. CDR1 SGHTA and CDR2 FQGNSA come from the germline V gene. The CDR3 is made up of 14 amino acids. The CDR3 protein is CASSLKTNTGELFF. CDR3 nucleotide sequence: TGTGCCAGCAGCTTGAAAACCAACACCGGGGAGCTGTTTTTT.

This clonotype was recorded at least ten times. The chain uses TRBV9 and TRBJ2-7, with 8 bases matching TRBD1. CDR1 and CDR2 from the germline V gene are SGDLS and YYNGEE. With V trimmed by 2 bases and J by 7 bases, 8 bases remained unmatched. The CDR3 runs 14 residues. The CDR3 nucleotides read TGTGCCAGCAGCGTTCAGGACAGGGTAGGGGAGCAGTACTTC. This gives the protein CASSVQDRVGEQYF.

The V call is TRBV12-3 or TRBV12-4, the J call TRBJ1-1; maybe TRBD1 (5 bases). The V gene lost 5 bases and the J gene lost 6 bases, with 16 bases spanning the gap. The CDR3 spans 14 residues. The CDR3 sequence is CASSLARGIAEAFF. The CDR3 DNA reads as TGTGCCAGCAGTCTTGCGAGGGGTATCGCTGAAGCTTTCTTT.

This clonotype appeared many times. CDR3 loop: CASSRQRGQSPLHF. CDR3 sequence (DNA): TGTGCCAGCAGCCGACAGCGGGGCCAATCACCCCTCCACTTT. The chain carries TRBV11-2 and TRBJ1-6; D perhaps matches TRBD1 (5 bases). With 5 bases removed from V and 10 bases from J, the gap between germline ends came to 15 bases. Germline V gene lookup returns CDR1 SGHAT and CDR2 FQNNGV. This CDR3 contains 14 residues.

This clonotype has just a few counts. This chain connects TRBV12-3 or TRBV12-4 to TRBJ2-5, with 9 bases lining up with TRBD2. This CDR3 comprises 16 residues. V lost 3 bases, J lost 4 bases, and 9 bases stayed unmatched. CDR3 sequence reads: CASSFAGGRFAETQYF. CDR3 DNA sequence: TGTGCCAGCAGTTTCGCGGGGGGGCGTTTTGCAGAGACCCAGTACTTC.

The table lists this clonotype with many counts. V is TRBV20-1 and J is TRBJ2-1, with 7 bases identical to TRBD2. Unmatched junction bases numbered 13, after V lost 1 base and J lost 10 bases. Germline V gene data show CDR1 as DFQATT and CDR2 as SNEGSKA (reference sequence). The CDR3 length is 15 residues. The DNA for the CDR3 is TGCAGTGCTAGAGCCACCTCAGGGAGCGGGGAGGAGCAGTTCTTC. This translates into CSARATSGSGEEQFF.

This clonotype was counted a few times. The J gene is TRBJ2-5, the V gene TRBV15; D unclear. The CDR3 sequence is 14 residues long. The V gene lost 0 bases and the J gene lost 2 bases, with 7 bases spanning the gap. Germline V CDR1 and CDR2: LNHNV, YYDKDF (reference sequence). The CDR3 spells CATSREGWQETQYF. CDR3 sequence (DNA): TGTGCCACCAGCAGAGAGGGGTGGCAAGAGACCCAGTACTTC. The entire variable domain, with the rest obtained from reference TRBV15 and TRBJ2-5, is as follows: DAMVIQNPRYQVTQFGKPVTLSCSQTLNHNVMYWYQQKSSQAPKLLFHYYDKDFNNEADTPDNFQSRRPNTSFCFLDIRSPGLGDTAMYLCATSREGWQETQYFGPGTRLLVL.

This clonotype was found many times. The chain uses TRBV12-3 or TRBV12-4 and TRBJ1-6, with unresolved D. Trimming left V 2 bases short and J 4 bases short, with 6 bases between. The CDR3 is 14 amino acids. The CDR3 protein is CASSLTDYNSPLHF. The CDR3 bases are TGTGCCAGCAGTTTAACGGATTATAATTCACCCCTCCACTTT.

This clonotype turned up a few times. The V gene is TRBV6-2 or TRBV6-3, the J gene TRBJ2-1; the match to TRBD2 covers 10 bases. Unmatched junction bases numbered 3, after V lost 6 bases and J lost 1 base. The CDR3 spans 15 residues. Germline loops: CDR1 MNHEY, CDR2 SVGEGT. Written as DNA, the CDR3 is TGTGCCAGCAGGAATAGCGGGGGGTCCTACAATGAGCAGTTCTTC. It specifies CASRNSGGSYNEQFF.

This clonotype was seen repeatedly, ten times or more. This sequence joins TRBV5-1 and TRBJ1-2; D may be TRBD1 (5 bases). The germline V gene has CDR1 SGHRS and CDR2 YFSETQ. V was clipped by 4 bases and J by 6 bases, with 22 bases between them. The CDR3 contains 16 residues. The CDR3 is CASSPAGTLVPNGYTF. The CDR3 DNA follows: TGCGCCAGCAGCCCCGCCGGGACGTTGGTCCCTAATGGCTACACCTTC.

This clonotype was seen many times. At one end, the junction sequence differs from germline, possibly due to a read error. The genes are TRBV7-2 and TRBJ1-1; D possibly corresponds to TRBD1 (5 bases). Germline assignment: CDR1 SGHTA and CDR2 FQGNSA. This CDR3 is 16 amino acids long. CDR3 region: CASSLWDRGVKTEAFF. The CDR3 nucleotides read TGTGCCAGCAGCTTATGGGATCGGGGGGTGAAGACTGAAGCTTTCTTT. The full variable domain, rest sourced from reference TRBV7-2 and TRBJ1-1, is GAGVSQSPSNKVTEKGKDVELRCDPISGHTALYWYRQSLGQGLEFLIYFQGNSAPDKSGLPSDRFSAERTGGSVSTLTIQRTQQEDSAVYLCASSLWDRGVKTEAFFGQGTRLTVV.

This clonotype came up a few times. The chain combines TRBV20-1 with TRBJ1-3, with D possibly TRBD1 on 6 matching bases. The CDR3 runs to 14 residues. Germline-derived CDR1 and CDR2 are DFQATT and SNEGSKA (reference sequence). The V gene lost 3 bases and the J gene lost 6 bases, with 15 bases spanning the gap. CDR3 amino acids: CSASWDTTENTIYF. The DNA of the CDR3 is TGCAGTGCTAGTTGGGACACAACTGAAAACACCATATATTTT.

This clonotype has at least ten counts. The chain employs TRBV20-1 and TRBJ2-3; D remains ambiguous. Trimming removed 1 base from V and 1 base from J, with 21 bases in between. The CDR3 sequence is 18 residues long. CDR1 DFQATT and CDR2 SNEGSKA come from the germline V gene (reference sequence). The DNA of the CDR3 is TGCAGTGCTAGAGCTCATCACGAAGCCTGGATTCGCACAGATACGCAGTATTTT. Its protein is CSARAHHEAWIRTDTQYF.